This entry features one TCR beta chain sequence. Assay: immunoSEQ multiplex PCR; the TCRdb copy retains only in-frame clones and omits some. The sample shows 20,000 to 25,000 clones, roughly 66% of them seen only once. The sample is drawn from a study of intratumoral heterogeneity in liver cancer. The CDR3 is 15 amino acids. In germline, CDR1 is LGHDT, CDR2 YNNKEL (reference sequence). Trimming pared 6 bases from V and 0 bases from J, leaving 12 bases between. Samples came from areas without visible necrosis or hemorrhage. This chain links TRBV3-1 (or the pseudogene TRBV3-2) with TRBJ1-5; D is unresolved. This clonotype was sampled from a woman in her 70s with hepatocellular carcinoma. This material consisted of tumor-adjacent normal tissue, taken before any cancer treatment. In nucleotides, the CDR3 is TGTGCCAGCAGTCCCAGCCATAATAGCAATCAGCCCCAGCATTTT. Protein: CASSPSHNSNQPQHF.